A single sample gave rise to the 30 T cell receptor beta chains below, sequenced in a study of spatial heterogeneity in lung cancer. TCRdb itself ran the 5' RACE reads through MiXCR, one entry per CDR3 protein. Seen here are 89,000 or so distinct CDR3 sequences, about 20% observed once, and the top ten hold roughly 6%. Time point here: sample taken at primary tumor resection. Frozen PBMC, nontumor lung or tumor provided whole RNA, which was sequenced unsorted. The source material was PBMCs, sampled at surgery. Source of these receptors: a male donor with early-stage non-small cell lung cancer.

This rearrangement joins TRBV7-9 to TRBJ2-5; no clear D gene. In germline, CDR1 is SEHNR, CDR2 FQNEAQ (reference sequence). The V end lost 8 bases, the J end lost 4 bases, and 8 bases lay between the germline ends. This CDR3 has 11 amino acids. CDR3 residues: CASGQRETQYF. In DNA form, the CDR3 reads TGTGCCAGCGGGCAGAGAGAGACCCAGTACTTC.

This clonotype was picked up many times. This rearrangement joins TRBV2 to TRBJ2-3, with 7 bases aligning to TRBD1. V trimming: 7 bases; J trimming: 4 bases; junction bases outside the gene matches: 8. Germline V gives CDR1 SNHLY, CDR2 FYNNEI. CDR3 length equals 14 residues. CDR3 sequence: CASMETGQSDTQYF. The CDR3, as DNA: TGTGCCAGCATGGAGACAGGGCAATCAGATACGCAGTATTTT.

This rearrangement joins TRBV3-1 to TRBJ2-7; D might be TRBD2 (7 bases). The CDR3 is made up of 16 amino acids. Per the germline V gene, CDR1 is LGHDT and CDR2 is YNNKEL (reference sequence). V was clipped by 0 bases and J by 0 bases, with 12 bases between them. This CDR3 is CASSQDDGGLSYEQYF. In DNA form, the CDR3 reads TGTGCCAGCAGCCAAGATGACGGGGGGCTCTCCTACGAGCAGTACTTC.

In this sample, this clonotype turned up a few times. CDR3 sequence reads: CASSILVQEGYTF. The CDR3 DNA reads TGTGCCAGTAGTATCTTAGTACAAGAGGGCTACACCTTC. This chain links TRBV19 with TRBJ1-2; no definite D call. This CDR3 has 13 residues. In germline, CDR1 is LNHDA, CDR2 SQIVND (reference sequence). Trimming shortened V by 3 bases and J by 8 bases, and 13 bases separated the two germline ends.

This clonotype was counted only a few times. The J gene is TRBJ2-2, the V gene TRBV28, with TRBD1 matching over 12 bases. Unmatched junction bases numbered 11, after V lost 7 bases and J lost 2 bases. Germline V gene lookup returns CDR1 MDHEN and CDR2 SYDVKM. The CDR3 has 18 amino acids. Here the CDR3 reads CASTPGGQGASNTGELFF. The CDR3 DNA reads as TGTGCCAGCACCCCCGGGGGACAGGGGGCGTCCAACACCGGGGAGCTGTTTTTT.

V is TRBV7-6 and J is TRBJ2-7; TRBD2 matches 11 bases. The CDR3 loop spans 17 amino acids. V lost 1 base, J lost 4 bases, and 9 bases stayed unmatched. Germline V CDR1 and CDR2: SGHVS, FNYEAQ. The CDR3 loop reads CASSLGTSGSQVYEQYF. CDR3 nucleotide sequence: TGTGCCAGCAGCTTAGGGACTAGCGGGTCCCAGGTTTACGAGCAGTACTTC.

This chain links TRBV6-6 with TRBJ2-7; tentative D call: TRBD1 (7 bases). This CDR3 region has 13 residues. V was cut by 6 bases and J by 6 bases, with 15 bases left in between. From germline, CDR1 is MNHNY and CDR2 SVGAGI (reference sequence). CDR3 protein: CASRQGRYGEQYF. The CDR3 DNA follows: TGTGCCAGCAGACAGGGGAGGTATGGCGAGCAGTACTTC.

In its sample, this clonotype was seen a few times. V is TRBV7-8 and J is TRBJ2-7; D is possibly TRBD2 (6 bases). Trimming shortened V by 6 bases and J by 2 bases, and 11 bases separated the two germline ends. CDR1 and CDR2 from the germline V gene are SGHVS and FQNEAQ. This CDR3 comprises 13 residues. This chain's CDR3 is CASRAGFTYEQYF. The DNA of the CDR3 is TGTGCCAGCAGGGCGGGGTTCACCTACGAGCAGTACTTC.

This clonotype was detected only a few times. The J gene is TRBJ2-5, the V gene TRBV7-2; D not resolved. This CDR3 comprises 15 residues. Germline V lookup: CDR1 SGHTA, CDR2 FQGNSA. Trimming cost V 2 bases and J 2 bases, with 12 bases left between them. This CDR3 reads CASSLSTGHQETQYF. The DNA of the CDR3 is TGTGCCAGCAGCTTATCAACGGGCCATCAAGAGACCCAGTACTTC.

V and J are TRBV12-3 or TRBV12-4 and TRBJ1-1; D is unclear. The CDR3 extends over 15 amino acids. V lost 6 bases, J lost 0 bases, and 14 bases lay in between. CDR3 in amino acids: CASRTNSLMNTEAFF. The CDR3 nucleotides are TGTGCCAGCAGGACCAACTCTCTCATGAACACTGAAGCTTTCTTT.

The chain links TRBV6-1 to TRBJ1-5, with D hard to call. This CDR3 has 12 amino acids. Trimming left V 8 bases short and J 16 bases short, with 21 bases between. Germline V gene lookup returns CDR1 MNHNS and CDR2 SASEGT. This CDR3 is CASSTDGSRLHF. CDR3 bases: TGTGCCAGCTCCACTGACGGGTCCCGTCTTCATTTT.

The chain recombines TRBV29-1 with TRBJ1-1; D is uncertain. CDR1 and CDR2 from the germline V gene are SQVTM and ANQGSEA. The V end lost 5 bases, the J end lost 1 base, and 8 bases lay between the germline ends. The CDR3 spans 12 residues. CDR3 sequence: CSVNWGNTEAFF. Written as DNA, the CDR3 is TGCAGCGTTAATTGGGGGAACACTGAAGCTTTCTTT.

The chain employs TRBV5-4 and TRBJ1-2; D unclear. V lost 3 bases, J lost 6 bases, and 18 bases lay in between. The CDR3 is made up of 15 amino acids. Per the germline V gene, CDR1 is SGHNT and CDR2 is YYREEE (reference sequence). CDR3 nucleotide sequence: TGTGCCAGCAGCTCCCAAGCCCTCTGGGAAGATGGCTACACCTTC. Translation: CASSSQALWEDGYTF.

The rearrangement joins TRBV11-1 to TRBJ1-1; TRBD1 might be the D (6 bases). CDR3 length: 13 amino acids. V was clipped by 7 bases and J by 1 base, with 10 bases between them. Germline loops: CDR1 SGHAT, CDR2 FQDESV (reference sequence). DNA of the CDR3: TGTGCCAGCACCCGGGGGCGGAACACTGAAGCTTTCTTT. Translated: CASTRGRNTEAFF.

This clonotype was counted at least ten times. The chain carries TRBV11-3 and TRBJ2-5, with a possible D match to TRBD2 (6 bases). V was shortened by 6 bases and J by 1 base, with 12 bases between the two germline ends. The CDR3 has 14 amino acids. The germline gives CDR1 SGHNT, CDR2 YENEEA. In DNA, the CDR3 is TGTGCCAGCAGGCCCCCGGGGGTCCAAGAGACCCAGTACTTC. As protein: CASRPPGVQETQYF. The full variable domain, in which reference TRBV11-3 and TRBJ2-5 provide the parts outside the CDR3, is EAGVVQSPRYKIIEKKQPVAFWCNPISGHNTLYWYLQNLGQGPELLIRYENEEAVDDSQLPKDRFSAERLKGVDSTLKIQPAELGDSAVYLCASRPPGVQETQYFGPGTRLLVL.

The sample holds a few counts of this clonotype. The V gene is TRBV7-2, the J gene TRBJ1-5, with no clear D. Germline V gene sequence: CDR1 SGHTA, CDR2 FQGNSA. V was shortened by 1 base and J by 0 bases, with 7 bases between the two germline ends. This CDR3 has 15 residues. For the CDR3, the DNA is TGTGCCAGCAGCTTAGTGGTTGATAGCAATCAGCCCCAGCATTTT. Amino acids: CASSLVVDSNQPQHF. The full variable domain, with the rest looked up from reference TRBV7-2 and TRBJ1-5, is GAGVSQSPSNKVTEKGKDVELRCDPISGHTALYWYRQSLGQGLEFLIYFQGNSAPDKSGLPSDRFSAERTGGSVSTLTIQRTQQEDSAVYLCASSLVVDSNQPQHFGDGTRLSIL.

V gene TRBV25-1 combines with J gene TRBJ2-5; D may be TRBD1 or TRBD2 (5 bases each). This CDR3 has 15 amino acids. CDR1 MGHDK and CDR2 SYGVNS come from the germline V gene. The ends were cut back, 0 bases at V and 1 base at J, with 9 bases in the middle. The CDR3 DNA reads TGTGCCAGCAGTGAATATATGGGGACCCAAGAGACCCAGTACTTC. Translating it yields CASSEYMGTQETQYF. Filled out from reference TRBV25-1 and TRBJ2-5, the complete variable domain reads EADIYQTPRYLVIGTGKKITLECSQTMGHDKMYWYQQDPGMELHLIHYSYGVNSTEKGDLSSESTVSRIRTEHFPLTLESARPSHTSQYLCASSEYMGTQETQYFGPGTRLLVL.

This clonotype was found a few times. This sequence joins TRBV10-3 and TRBJ2-1, with a weak D call TRBD2 (6 bases). The V end lost 5 bases, the J end lost 9 bases, and 11 bases lay between the germline ends. The CDR3 is 12 amino acids. Germline V gene data show CDR1 as ENHRY and CDR2 as SYGVKD. The CDR3 DNA is TGTGCCATCAGTAAGGAGGGCGCTGAGCAGTTCTTC. Translation: CAISKEGAEQFF.

This chain links TRBV7-9 with TRBJ1-2, with 8 positions matching TRBD1. CDR1 SEHNR and CDR2 FQNEAQ come from the germline V gene (reference sequence). The CDR3 is 12 amino acids. Trimming took 4 bases from V and 7 from J; bases not matched to a gene: 2. CDR3 in DNA: TGTGCCAGCAGCTCCCAGGGGGCTGGCTACACCTTC. Translating gives CASSSQGAGYTF.

The genes are TRBV7-2 and TRBJ1-1, with D hard to call. The CDR3 is made up of 14 amino acids. CDR1 is SGHTA and CDR2 is FQGNSA in the germline V gene. With 7 bases removed from V and 0 bases from J, the gap between germline ends came to 12 bases. The CDR3 region has the DNA TGTGCCAGCACCCTGGGCAAGGTGAACACTGAAGCTTTCTTT. Protein: CASTLGKVNTEAFF.

The chain carries TRBV20-1 and TRBJ2-5, with D perhaps being TRBD1 or TRBD2 (5 bases each). Germline V gives CDR1 DFQATT, CDR2 SNEGSKA (reference sequence). CDR3 length: 13 amino acids. The V end lost 5 bases, the J end lost 2 bases, and 12 bases lay between the germline ends. The CDR3 spells CSAGTWSQETQYF. The DNA for the CDR3 is TGCAGTGCTGGGACGTGGAGTCAAGAGACCCAGTACTTC.

The chain combines TRBV11-3 with TRBJ2-5; D possibly uses TRBD1 or TRBD2 (5 bases each). The CDR3 runs 14 residues. Trimming pared 5 bases from V and 1 base from J, leaving 11 bases between. The V gene's germline CDR1 is SGHNT and CDR2 YENEEA. In nucleotides, the CDR3 is TGTGCCAGCAGCCCCAGGGACGGCCAAGAGACCCAGTACTTC. This gives the protein CASSPRDGQETQYF.

This clonotype was recorded many times. J is TRBJ2-1 and V is TRBV3-1; no clear D gene. This CDR3 is built from 16 residues. CDR1 is LGHDT and CDR2 is YNNKEL in the germline V gene (reference sequence). V lost 0 bases and J 6 bases, leaving 15 bases between the germline ends. CDR3 DNA: TGTGCCAGCAGCCAAGAAATCCCAGACCCGTCCAATGAGCAGTTCTTC. This gives the protein CASSQEIPDPSNEQFF.

In DNA, the CDR3 is TGTGCCAGCTGGGGGACTAGCGGGAGGGGCAACTACAATGAGCAGTTCTTC. It yields the protein CASWGTSGRGNYNEQFF. This chain links TRBV2 with TRBJ2-1; 16 bases are shared with TRBD2. This CDR3 is built from 17 residues. Trimming cost V 8 bases and J 3 bases; bases outside gene matches: 7. CDR1 SNHLY and CDR2 FYNNEI come from the germline V gene. Complete variable domain (other parts from reference TRBV2 and TRBJ2-1): EPEVTQTPSHQVTQMGQEVILRCVPISNHLYFYWYRQILGQKVEFLVSFYNNEISEKSEIFDDQFSVERPDGSNFTLKIRSTKLEDSAMYFCASWGTSGRGNYNEQFFGPGTRLTVL.

The V gene is TRBV2, the J gene TRBJ1-2; 8 bases map to TRBD1. V was clipped by 4 bases and J by 6 bases; unmatched bases: 7. Germline CDR1 is SNHLY and CDR2 is FYNNEI. The CDR3 spans 14 residues. This chain's CDR3 is CASSGITGGNGYTF. CDR3 bases: TGTGCCAGCAGTGGAATTACAGGGGGTAATGGCTACACCTTC.

The genes are TRBV25-1 and TRBJ1-6; tentative D call: TRBD1 (5 bases). This CDR3 spans 15 amino acids. Germline-derived CDR1 and CDR2 are MGHDK and SYGVNS. The ends were cut back, 8 bases at V and 0 bases at J, with 11 bases in the middle. CDR3 in amino acids: CASSTGGSYNSPLHF. Written as DNA, the CDR3 is TGTGCCAGCTCAACTGGGGGCTCCTATAATTCACCCCTCCACTTT.

This clonotype was counted a few times. This rearrangement joins TRBV7-6 to TRBJ1-3; TRBD1 is a possible D gene (6 bases). V dropped 6 bases and J dropped 0 bases, with 18 bases sitting between them. The CDR3 is 17 amino acids. Looked up from germline, CDR1 is SGHVS and CDR2 is FNYEAQ. The CDR3 sequence is CASSPEIDRTSGNTIYF. The CDR3 DNA follows: TGTGCCAGCAGTCCGGAGATTGACAGGACCTCTGGAAACACCATATATTTT.

The V and J genes are TRBV11-2 and TRBJ1-1; D ambiguous. The CDR3 totals 13 residues. Trimming shortened V by 5 bases and J by 3 bases, and 10 bases separated the two germline ends. Germline loops: CDR1 SGHAT, CDR2 FQNNGV. The CDR3 is CASSLTRDTEAFF. CDR3 bases: TGTGCCAGCAGCCTAACACGGGACACTGAAGCTTTCTTT. Supplemented by reference TRBV11-2 and TRBJ1-1, the full variable domain reads EAGVAQSPRYKIIEKRQSVAFWCNPISGHATLYWYQQILGQGPKLLIQFQNNGVVDDSQLPKDRFSAERLKGVDSTLKIQPAKLEDSAVYLCASSLTRDTEAFFGQGTRLTVV.

J is TRBJ2-2 and V is TRBV6-2 or TRBV6-3; D is perhaps TRBD1 (5 bases). Trimming shortened V by 7 bases and J by 5 bases, and 17 bases separated the two germline ends. Germline lookup yields CDR1 MNHEY and CDR2 SVGEGT. The CDR3 loop spans 15 amino acids. CDR3 nucleotides: TGTGCCAGCACCGATGGGGCAGGGTGGACCGGGGAGCTGTTTTTT. This gives the protein CASTDGAGWTGELFF.

This clonotype occurred many times. V and J are TRBV11-2 and TRBJ1-2; a weak D match, TRBD1 (5 bases). V was cut by 2 bases and J by 3 bases, with 10 bases left in between. Germline V gene data show CDR1 as SGHAT and CDR2 as FQNNGV. The length of the CDR3 is 14 residues. The CDR3 coding sequence is TGTGCCAGCAGCTTAATTGGGACGGACTATGGCTACACCTTC. It is translated as CASSLIGTDYGYTF. Full variable domain (rest looked up from reference TRBV11-2 and TRBJ1-2): EAGVAQSPRYKIIEKRQSVAFWCNPISGHATLYWYQQILGQGPKLLIQFQNNGVVDDSQLPKDRFSAERLKGVDSTLKIQPAKLEDSAVYLCASSLIGTDYGYTFGSGTRLTVV.